The 24 T cell receptor beta chains given below trace back to one sample, sequenced in a study of OX40 agonist ivuxolimab in advanced cancers. Sequencing used immunoSEQ multiplex PCR; TCRdb keeps in-frame clones, though not all of them. The sample has tens of thousands of clones; about 94% are singletons. The starting material was CD4+ or CD8+ T cells sorted from blood, obtained in a trial of the OX40 agonist ivuxolimab. The receptor source for this set is an adult with an advanced solid tumor such as melanoma, head and neck, liver or kidney cancer.

The rearrangement links TRBV11-2 to TRBJ2-2, with D uncertain. Trimming took off 2 bases at V and 5 bases at J, with 12 bases between the two ends. This CDR3 is 15 amino acids long. Germline V gives CDR1 SGHAT, CDR2 FQNNGV. Here the CDR3 DNA reads TGTGCCAGCAGCTTAACCTCTTCTGGAACCGGGGAGCTGTTTTTT. Translation: CASSLTSSGTGELFF. Together with reference TRBV11-2 and TRBJ2-2, the CDR3 gives the full variable domain: EAGVAQSPRYKIIEKRQSVAFWCNPISGHATLYWYQQILGQGPKLLIQFQNNGVVDDSQLPKDRFSAERLKGVDSTLKIQPAKLEDSAVYLCASSLTSSGTGELFFGEGSRLTVL.

V is TRBV18 and J is TRBJ2-7; either TRBD1 or TRBD2 may fit D (5 bases each). Germline V gene sequence: CDR1 KGHSH, CDR2 LQKENI. CDR3 length: 14 residues. Trimming took off 3 bases at V and 0 bases at J, with 9 bases between the two ends. In nucleotides, the CDR3 is TGTGCCAGCTCACCGGGACGGAGCTCCTACGAGCAGTACTTC. It encodes CASSPGRSSYEQYF. Full variable domain (remainder filled in from reference TRBV18 and TRBJ2-7): NAGVMQNPRHLVRRRGQEARLRCSPMKGHSHVYWYRQLPEEGLKFMVYLQKENIIDESGMPKERFSAEFPKEGPSILRIQQVVRGDSAAYFCASSPGRSSYEQYFGPGTRLTVT.

This chain uses TRBV5-1 with TRBJ2-3; 9 bases are a match to TRBD2. V gave up 3 bases and J gave up 0 bases; unmatched junction bases: 5. The CDR3 has 16 amino acids. CDR1 and CDR2 from the germline V gene are SGHRS and YFSETQ. CDR3 in amino acids: CASSWSSGASTDTQYF. The CDR3, as DNA: TGCGCCAGCAGCTGGTCTAGCGGGGCTAGCACAGATACGCAGTATTTT.

This rearrangement joins TRBV4-1 to TRBJ2-2; perhaps D is TRBD1 or TRBD2 (6 bases each). Germline loops: CDR1 MGHRA, CDR2 YSYEKL. The CDR3 is made up of 18 amino acids. With 0 bases removed from V and 4 bases from J, the gap between germline ends came to 18 bases. The CDR3 sequence: CASSQDEYRGGPTGELFF. CDR3 coding DNA: TGCGCCAGCAGCCAAGATGAGTATCGAGGGGGGCCCACCGGGGAGCTGTTTTTT.

The genes are TRBV10-3 and TRBJ1-5; unclear D gene. V was trimmed by 10 bases and J by 0 bases, leaving 13 bases between them. The germline V gene encodes CDR1 ENHRY and CDR2 SYGVKD. CDR3 length equals 14 residues. The DNA for the CDR3 is TGTGCCACCAGCCCGGGTCATAGCAATCAGCCCCAGCATTTT. It specifies CATSPGHSNQPQHF.

The V call is TRBV10-2, the J call TRBJ1-3; D uncertain. Germline V gene lookup returns CDR1 WSHSY and CDR2 SAAADI. CDR3 length equals 11 residues. Trimming took off 4 bases at V and 8 bases at J, with 6 bases between the two ends. CDR3 region: CASSGRYTIYF. CDR3 in DNA: TGCGCCAGCAGTGGAAGGTACACCATATATTTT.

The chain couples TRBV5-1 to TRBJ2-1; TRBD1 agrees at 9 bases. The V gene end was trimmed by 2 bases and the J gene end by 4 bases; junction bases not matched to a gene: 10. Germline V CDR1 and CDR2: SGHRS, YFSETQ. The CDR3 has 17 amino acids. CDR3 protein: CASSFTQGASLYNEQFF. The CDR3 coding sequence is TGCGCCAGCAGCTTTACACAGGGGGCTTCGCTATACAATGAGCAGTTCTTC.

This clone was recorded only once. V is TRBV11-3 and J is TRBJ2-7; D is perhaps TRBD2 (6 bases). The CDR3 sequence is 14 residues long. Germline CDR1 and CDR2: SGHNT and YENEEA. V was clipped by 2 bases and J by 13 bases, with 21 bases between them. CDR3 coding DNA: TGTGCCAGCAGCTTAAACCCTAGCGCCCCACGCGATTACTTC. The encoded protein is CASSLNPSAPRDYF. The complete variable domain, with remaining parts taken from reference TRBV11-3 and TRBJ2-7, reads EAGVVQSPRYKIIEKKQPVAFWCNPISGHNTLYWYLQNLGQGPELLIRYENEEAVDDSQLPKDRFSAERLKGVDSTLKIQPAELGDSAVYLCASSLNPSAPRDYFGPGTRLTVT.

The gene calls are TRBV15 and TRBJ2-1; 7 bases fit TRBD1. V shed 3 bases, J shed 0 bases, and the junction held 11 bases outside the gene matches. The CDR3 loop spans 18 amino acids. The germline gives CDR1 LNHNV, CDR2 YYDKDF (reference sequence). CDR3 nucleotides: TGTGCCACCAGCAGGACGCTCTTGACAGGGAGCTCCTACAATGAGCAGTTCTTC. Its translation is CATSRTLLTGSSYNEQFF.

This chain links TRBV7-2 with TRBJ2-6; a possible D gene is TRBD1 (5 bases). The germline V and J ends were trimmed by 7 bases and 0 bases, with 19 bases remaining between them. This CDR3 spans 18 amino acids. The germline V gene has CDR1 SGHTA and CDR2 FQGNSA. The CDR3 bases are TGTGCCAGCACCCAAGCCGGGCTTGGGGCCTCTGGGGCCAACGTCCTGACTTTC. Its protein is CASTQAGLGASGANVLTF.

V is TRBV10-3 and J is TRBJ2-3, with no clear D. The germline V and J ends were trimmed by 2 bases and 3 bases, with 9 bases remaining between them. CDR1 is ENHRY, CDR2 SYGVKD, per germline. The CDR3 consists of 14 residues. CDR3: CAISEGSLTDTQYF. In DNA form, the CDR3 reads TGTGCCATCAGTGAGGGAAGCTTAACAGATACGCAGTATTTT.

The chain employs TRBV5-1 and TRBJ1-3, with unresolved D. The CDR3 totals 16 residues. The germline V gene encodes CDR1 SGHRS and CDR2 YFSETQ. V gave up 6 bases and J gave up 0 bases, with 16 bases separating them. Written as DNA, the CDR3 is TGCGCCAGCAAGGTGTCAGGTTCCAACTCTGGAAACACCATATATTTT. It codes for CASKVSGSNSGNTIYF.

This rearrangement joins TRBV6-1 to TRBJ2-5, with 11 bases that match TRBD2. With the DNA end fitting TRBJ2-7 better, the J assignment may be wrong. The CDR3 contains 15 residues. Germline values: CDR1 MNHNS, CDR2 SASEGT. CDR3 DNA: TGTGCCAGCATTAGACTAGCGGGAACCTTCCACGAGCAGTACTTC. It specifies CASIRLAGTFHEQYF.

Turning to this clone: At the DNA level, this CDR3 is encoded by other sequences in the same sample as well. The V gene is TRBV7-8, the J gene TRBJ2-1, with 11 bases aligning to TRBD2. The CDR3 is 16 residues long. Trimming took 5 bases from V and 0 from J; bases not matched to a gene: 3. The germline V gene encodes CDR1 SGHVS and CDR2 FQNEAQ. The CDR3, as DNA: TGTGCCAGCAGCCTCGGGACTAGCGGCTCCTACAATGAGCAGTTCTTC. This translates into CASSLGTSGSYNEQFF.

J is TRBJ2-2 and V is TRBV7-2; a weak D match, TRBD2 (6 bases). The CDR3 is made up of 15 amino acids. Per germline, CDR1 SGHTA and CDR2 FQGNSA. Trimming removed 7 bases at V and 0 bases at J, with 12 bases between. In DNA, the CDR3 is TGTGCCAGCATGAGGGACTCCTCGAACACCGGGGAGCTGTTTTTT. Protein product: CASMRDSSNTGELFF.

This sequence joins TRBV4-3 and TRBJ2-1; TRBD2 matches at 11 bases. This CDR3 comprises 21 residues. The germline V gene encodes CDR1 LGHNA and CDR2 YSLEER. Trimming took 0 bases from V and 6 from J; bases not matched to a gene: 19. The CDR3 DNA is TGCGCCAGCAGCCAAGATCATCCGGGACTAGCGGCAGAGGGGGTTCTCAATGAGCAGTTCTTC. Translation: CASSQDHPGLAAEGVLNEQFF.

This chain joins TRBV9 and TRBJ2-5; D is perhaps TRBD2 (6 bases). The CDR3 loop spans 13 amino acids. Trimming removed 3 bases from V and 5 bases from J, with 11 bases in between. Germline V gives CDR1 SGDLS, CDR2 YYNGEE. The CDR3 region has the DNA TGTGCCAGCAGCGCGGGAGTGGGGGAGACCCAGTACTTC. This codes for CASSAGVGETQYF.

This sequence joins TRBV30 and TRBJ1-5, with D unresolved. The germline V gene has CDR1 GTSNPN and CDR2 SVGIG (reference sequence). Deletions cut 1 base from V and 3 bases from J, with 10 bases between. This CDR3 has 14 amino acids. CDR3 in amino acids: CAWSGSRVNQPQHF. As DNA, the CDR3 is TGTGCCTGGAGTGGGTCTAGGGTCAATCAGCCCCAGCATTTT.

V gene TRBV5-1 combines with J gene TRBJ2-3; D perhaps matches TRBD2 (7 bases). With 4 bases removed from V and 2 bases from J, the gap between germline ends came to 20 bases. The germline V gene encodes CDR1 SGHRS and CDR2 YFSETQ. The CDR3 is 17 residues long. The CDR3 DNA reads TGCGCCAGCAGCAGTGGGACGGGGGGCCGTTACACAGATACGCAGTATTTT. Residues: CASSSGTGGRYTDTQYF.

V usage is TRBV10-3 and J usage is TRBJ2-7; D is undetermined. CDR3 size: 11 residues. CDR1 and CDR2 from the germline V gene are ENHRY and SYGVKD. V was pared by 5 bases and J by 3 bases, with 5 bases between. The chain's CDR3 is CAISQDYEQYF. Here the CDR3 DNA reads TGTGCCATCAGTCAAGACTACGAGCAGTACTTC.

This clone was seen a single time. The rearrangement links TRBV19 to TRBJ2-7; 7 bases match TRBD2. The germline V gene has CDR1 LNHDA and CDR2 SQIVND (reference sequence). Losses at the gene ends were 4 bases for V and 3 bases for J; bases not matched to a gene: 6. The CDR3 contains 14 residues. CDR3 bases: TGTGCCAGTAGTACCAGAGGACTAGGCTACGAGCAGTACTTC. This codes for CASSTRGLGYEQYF.

The chain joins TRBV11-3 to TRBJ1-3; no reliable D call. Germline V CDR1 and CDR2: SGHNT, YENEEA. The CDR3 has 12 amino acids. Trimming removed 5 bases from V and 7 bases from J, with 9 bases in between. The CDR3 region has the DNA TGTGCCAGCAGCCCTAGGTGGAACACCATATATTTT. This gives the protein CASSPRWNTIYF. The variable domain in full, completed from reference TRBV11-3 and TRBJ1-3, reads EAGVVQSPRYKIIEKKQPVAFWCNPISGHNTLYWYLQNLGQGPELLIRYENEEAVDDSQLPKDRFSAERLKGVDSTLKIQPAELGDSAVYLCASSPRWNTIYFGEGSWLTVV.

This rearrangement joins TRBV27 to TRBJ1-2; the D gene is possibly TRBD1 (5 bases). The V end was cut by 0 bases, the J end by 4 bases, with 9 bases between. CDR1 MNHEY and CDR2 SMNVEV come from the germline V gene (reference sequence). The CDR3 extends over 14 amino acids. CDR3 amino acids: CASSLSYQGYGYTF. As DNA, the CDR3 is TGTGCCAGCAGTTTATCGTATCAGGGCTATGGCTACACCTTC.

This sequence joins TRBV10-3 and TRBJ1-1; D remains unclear. The CDR3 covers 15 residues. Trimming stripped 0 bases from V and 1 base from J, with 9 bases between. Germline V gene lookup returns CDR1 ENHRY and CDR2 SYGVKD. CDR3 region: CAISESARKNTEAFF. The CDR3 DNA is TGTGCCATCAGTGAGTCAGCTAGGAAGAACACTGAAGCTTTCTTT.